These 11 T cell receptor beta chains came from one sample sequenced in a study of T cell repertoires in cytomegalovirus infection. TCRdb analysed the reads with MiXCR anew, one entry per CDR3 protein. The sample gives hundreds of thousands of distinct CDR3 sequences, approximately 40% of which show up once; more than 2.5% is in the top ten. Sequencing used PBMCs. These receptors were collected from a human donor in good health (CMV status not recorded). Some clones in this sample may be carry-over from other donors' samples.

The CDR3 protein is CASSPSQNHYGYTF. The CDR3 bases are TGTGCCAGCTCACCGTCACAGAATCACTATGGCTACACCTTC. The chain joins TRBV18 to TRBJ1-2; D gene ambiguous. The V and J ends lost 3 bases and 3 bases respectively, with 11 bases between them. Germline V gene data show CDR1 as KGHSH and CDR2 as LQKENI. The CDR3 is 14 residues long.

This clonotype was counted only a few times. This chain uses TRBV19 with TRBJ2-7, with D perhaps matching TRBD2 (5 bases). Trimming left V 1 base short and J 4 bases short, with 17 bases between. Germline V gene data show CDR1 as LNHDA and CDR2 as SQIVND (reference sequence). The CDR3 has 16 residues. DNA of the CDR3: TGTGCCAGTAGTATAGTCCGGGGAGTCGGCCAGTACGAGCAGTACTTC. Protein sequence: CASSIVRGVGQYEQYF.

This clonotype was counted a few times. The V call is TRBV2, the J call TRBJ1-5; perhaps TRBD1 as D (5 bases). This CDR3 spans 14 amino acids. Germline loops: CDR1 SNHLY, CDR2 FYNNEI. Deletions cut 3 bases from V and 2 bases from J, with 8 bases between. The CDR3 loop reads CASSDDRGNQPQHF. The CDR3 DNA reads as TGTGCCAGCAGTGATGACAGAGGCAATCAGCCCCAGCATTTT.

In this sample, this clonotype turned up a few times. The chain combines TRBV5-4 with TRBJ2-2, with D perhaps TRBD2 (6 bases). The CDR3 is made up of 16 amino acids. The germline V gene encodes CDR1 SGHNT and CDR2 YYREEE (reference sequence). V lost 1 base and J 0 bases, leaving 10 bases between the germline ends. DNA of the CDR3: TGTGCCAGCAGCTTGAGGCCGGGGGCGAACACCGGGGAGCTGTTTTTT. This gives the protein CASSLRPGANTGELFF.

This rearrangement joins TRBV6-6 to TRBJ2-1; 10 nucleotides match TRBD2. The germline V gene encodes CDR1 MNHNY and CDR2 SVGAGI (reference sequence). The trim removed 8 bases at V and 10 bases at J, leaving 14 bases unmatched. This CDR3 has 15 residues. The CDR3, as DNA: TGTGCCAGCCAGGCTAGCGGGGGCCCTATGGAGGAGCAGTTCTTC. Translated: CASQASGGPMEEQFF.

The chain couples TRBV7-2 to TRBJ2-5; D assignment may be TRBD1 or TRBD2 (5 bases each). This CDR3 is 16 amino acids long. Trimming left V 3 bases short and J 3 bases short, with 17 bases between. CDR1 is SGHTA, CDR2 FQGNSA, per germline. DNA for the CDR3: TGTGCCAGCAGCTTTTTCCTTGGGGGAGAGGAAGAGACCCAGTACTTC. Amino acids: CASSFFLGGEEETQYF.

The chain employs TRBV7-2 and TRBJ2-7, with D tentatively TRBD1 (6 bases). The germline V gene encodes CDR1 SGHTA and CDR2 FQGNSA. Trimming removed 8 bases at V and 2 bases at J, with 16 bases between. The CDR3 length is 14 residues. CDR3 residues: CASRAAGATYEQYF. The CDR3 region has the DNA TGTGCCAGCCGGGCGGCAGGGGCAACCTACGAGCAGTACTTC.

The V call is TRBV20-1, the J call TRBJ1-1; 11 bases agree with TRBD1. Germline V gene lookup returns CDR1 DFQATT and CDR2 SNEGSKA (reference sequence). V lost 6 bases to trimming and J lost 11 bases; unmatched junction nucleotides: 5. The CDR3 has 11 residues. CDR3 nucleotides: TGCAGTGCCCTGGGACAGGGGGACGCTTTCTTT. This sequence encodes CSALGQGDAFF.

The chain joins TRBV19 to TRBJ1-5; D may be TRBD1 (6 bases). Between the trimmed V and J ends, which lost 3 bases and 1 base, there was a span of 10 bases. The CDR3 is 15 residues long. Germline CDR1 reads LNHDA; CDR2 reads SQIVND (reference sequence). The CDR3 sequence is CASSMIGQSNQPQHF. Written as DNA, the CDR3 is TGTGCCAGTAGTATGATCGGACAGAGCAATCAGCCCCAGCATTTT.

The V and J genes are TRBV5-5 and TRBJ1-4; D ambiguous. This CDR3 has 14 amino acids. Germline V gene data show CDR1 as SGHKS and CDR2 as YYEKEE (reference sequence). The V end was cut by 2 bases, the J end by 6 bases, with 11 bases between. The CDR3 region has the DNA TGTGCCAGCAGCTTTTGGGAGGAGGATGAAAAACTGTTTTTT. It specifies CASSFWEEDEKLFF.

There are many counts of this clonotype. CDR3 sequence (DNA): TGTGCCAGCAGTCCCCAGACAGGGGGCTCCTACGAGCAGTACTTC. It specifies CASSPQTGGSYEQYF. V gene TRBV28 combines with J gene TRBJ2-7; 9 nucleotides line up with TRBD1. The ends lost 5 bases at V and 0 bases at J; junction bases unmatched: 5. This CDR3 contains 15 residues. Germline CDR1 is MDHEN and CDR2 is SYDVKM.